This T cell receptor beta chain was observed in a study of T cells after yellow fever vaccination. Across the whole study: SMART-Seq v4 Ultra Low Input prepared libraries from low-cell fractions. Findings and caveats of the study: At under 98% for CD4 and almost 90% for CD8, most primary-vaccination clones showed up again after the booster. Any FACS-sorted repertoire could hold abundant clonotypes that contaminate it from the bulk population.

This clonotype was observed a few times. As yet, its antigen is unknown. This CDR3 has 13 residues. CDR1 and CDR2 (germline): DFQATT, SNEGSKA (reference sequence). V was trimmed by 3 bases and J by 0 bases, leaving 9 bases between them. UMIs and a universal primer site were added when TCR cDNA was made by 5'RACE template switching. TCRdb re-analysed the 5' RACE reads in MiXCR, keeping a single row per CDR3 protein. The data contain a few hundred thousand distinct CDR3 sequences, roughly 4% of them singletons. The clonotype originates from a man aged 18 to 30 who received the YFV17D yellow fever vaccine. This chain uses TRBV20-1 with TRBJ2-7; D call uncertain. This material consisted of PBMCs, taken on the day of the yellow fever booster vaccination. CDR3 sequence reads: CSARAPYSYEQYV. Here the CDR3 DNA reads TGCAGTGCTAGGGCACCCTACTCCTACGAGCAGTACGTC.